The 26 T cell receptor beta chains reported below all come from one sample, sequenced in a study of cytomegalovirus exposure and HLA in healthy donors. Amplification used 60 Vbeta primers and 13 Jbeta primers. Here immunoSEQ multiplex PCR was the method, and the copy in TCRdb shows in-frame clones only, minus some. This sample's table reports approximately 100,000 clones. What was sequenced was PBMCs. The receptors were gathered from a man between 35 and 55 years old in good health and CMV-seronegative.

The rearrangement links TRBV19 to TRBJ2-3, with D possibly TRBD1 on 5 matching bases. The CDR3 has 13 residues. With 6 bases removed from V and 6 bases from J, the gap between germline ends came to 13 bases. Germline V gene lookup returns CDR1 LNHDA and CDR2 SQIVND (reference sequence). Here the CDR3 reads CASRAGIQDTQYF. CDR3 DNA: TGTGCCAGTAGGGCAGGGATTCAGGATACGCAGTATTTT. The full variable domain, with the rest looked up from reference TRBV19 and TRBJ2-3, is DGGITQSPKYLFRKEGQNVTLSCEQNLNHDAMYWYRQDPGQGLRLIYYSQIVNDFQKGDIAEGYSVSREKKESFPLTVTSAQKNPTAFYLCASRAGIQDTQYFGPGTRLTVL.

This chain connects TRBV9 to TRBJ2-3; TRBD1 aligns across 7 bases. Germline V gene lookup returns CDR1 SGDLS and CDR2 YYNGEE. CDR3 length equals 13 residues. V gave up 3 bases and J gave up 6 bases; unmatched junction bases: 4. As DNA, the CDR3 is TGTGCCAGCAGCGGACAGGGCGGGGATACGCAGTATTTT. It translates to CASSGQGGDTQYF.

The V gene is TRBV9, the J gene TRBJ2-7; possible D gene TRBD1, 5 bases. The CDR3 covers 11 residues. Germline loops: CDR1 SGDLS, CDR2 YYNGEE. Trimming removed 7 bases at V and 6 bases at J, with 11 bases between. CDR3 sequence (DNA): TGTGCCAGCTCTCAGGGCAGCGAGCAGTACTTC. Translated, it gives CASSQGSEQYF.

The chain joins TRBV2 to TRBJ2-3; no reliable D call. Germline-derived CDR1 and CDR2 are SNHLY and FYNNEI. The germline V and J ends were trimmed by 1 base and 2 bases, with 7 bases remaining between them. This CDR3 spans 14 amino acids. Here the CDR3 DNA reads TGTGCCAGCAGTGAAGGCAGTCCCACAGATACGCAGTATTTT. Its protein product is CASSEGSPTDTQYF.

This rearrangement joins TRBV10-3 to TRBJ2-3; D is possibly TRBD2 (6 bases). With 3 bases removed from V and 1 base from J, the gap between germline ends came to 14 bases. Germline V gene sequence: CDR1 ENHRY, CDR2 SYGVKD. The CDR3 consists of 16 residues. CDR3 protein: CAISEKGASGTDTQYF. DNA for the CDR3: TGTGCCATCAGTGAAAAGGGCGCTAGCGGCACAGATACGCAGTATTTT.

The rearrangement links TRBV11-3 to TRBJ2-3, with 8 bases that match TRBD2. Germline trimming cut 5 bases from V and 9 bases from J; bases unmatched to any gene: 10. The CDR3 covers 14 residues. Germline lookup yields CDR1 SGHNT and CDR2 YENEEA. For the CDR3, the DNA is TGTGCCAGCAGCCCGGGGGCCCAGCGGGAGACGCAGTATTTT. Its translation: CASSPGAQRETQYF.

The chain joins TRBV7-9 to TRBJ2-1, with 9 positions matching TRBD2. V lost 2 bases to trimming and J lost 1 base; unmatched junction nucleotides: 6. In germline, CDR1 is SEHNR, CDR2 FQNEAQ (reference sequence). The CDR3 runs to 17 residues. In DNA, the CDR3 is TGTGCCAGCAGCTTATTGCCTAGCGGGATTTCCTACAATGAGCAGTTCTTC. Amino acids: CASSLLPSGISYNEQFF.

This chain links TRBV7-2 with TRBJ2-2; 7 bases agree with TRBD2. From germline, CDR1 is SGHTA and CDR2 FQGNSA. V lost 1 base and J lost 5; bases outside the gene matches: 4. CDR3 length: 15 residues. The CDR3 loop is CASSLDGRRTGELFF. For the CDR3, the DNA is TGTGCCAGCAGCTTAGACGGGAGGCGGACCGGGGAGCTGTTTTTT.

This chain uses TRBV30 with TRBJ2-7, with 8 positions matching TRBD1. CDR1 and CDR2 from the germline V gene are GTSNPN and SVGIG (reference sequence). This CDR3 comprises 12 residues. J lost 7 bases, V lost 2 bases, and 4 bases had no gene match. The CDR3 region is CAWSTGGLEQYF. Here the CDR3 DNA reads TGTGCCTGGAGTACAGGGGGTCTTGAGCAGTACTTC. The variable domain in full, completed from reference TRBV30 and TRBJ2-7, reads SQTIHQWPATLVQPVGSPLSLECTVEGTSNPNLYWYRQAAGRGLQLLFYSVGIGQISSEVPQNLSASRPQDRQFILSSKKLLLSDSGFYLCAWSTGGLEQYFGPGTRLTVT.

V usage is TRBV30 and J usage is TRBJ2-1; D is possibly TRBD2 (6 bases). Trimming stripped 0 bases from V and 4 bases from J, with 19 bases between. The CDR3 consists of 17 residues. CDR1 and CDR2 (germline): GTSNPN, SVGIG (reference sequence). CDR3 nucleotide sequence: TGTGCCTGGAGTGTACCGGGACTCAAAGACGGATACAATGAGCAGTTCTTC. Protein: CAWSVPGLKDGYNEQFF. Filled out from reference TRBV30 and TRBJ2-1, the complete variable domain reads SQTIHQWPATLVQPVGSPLSLECTVEGTSNPNLYWYRQAAGRGLQLLFYSVGIGQISSEVPQNLSASRPQDRQFILSSKKLLLSDSGFYLCAWSVPGLKDGYNEQFFGPGTRLTVL.

This chain joins TRBV15 and TRBJ2-7; 7 nucleotides line up with TRBD1. Trimming cost V 0 bases and J 4 bases; bases outside gene matches: 6. The CDR3 length is 15 residues. Germline V gene lookup returns CDR1 LNHNV and CDR2 YYDKDF (reference sequence). The CDR3: CATSRDRDSFYEQYF. CDR3 sequence (DNA): TGTGCCACCAGCAGAGACCGGGACAGTTTTTACGAGCAGTACTTC. The whole variable domain, remainder taken from reference TRBV15 and TRBJ2-7, is DAMVIQNPRYQVTQFGKPVTLSCSQTLNHNVMYWYQQKSSQAPKLLFHYYDKDFNNEADTPDNFQSRRPNTSFCFLDIRSPGLGDTAMYLCATSRDRDSFYEQYFGPGTRLTVT.

The chain links TRBV30 to TRBJ2-7; 7 bases match TRBD1. This CDR3 is built from 15 residues. V trimming: 2 bases; J trimming: 7 bases; junction bases outside the gene matches: 14. Germline CDR1 is GTSNPN and CDR2 is SVGIG (reference sequence). CDR3 in DNA: TGTGCCTGGAGTAAGGGGACAGCCAGAAGTCGAGAGCAGTACTTC. Encoded protein: CAWSKGTARSREQYF.

The chain links TRBV6-5 to TRBJ1-1; perhaps TRBD1 as D (5 bases). CDR1 MNHEY and CDR2 SVGAGI come from the germline V gene. The CDR3 is 14 residues long. V was trimmed by 5 bases and J by 1 base, leaving 11 bases between them. For the CDR3, the DNA is TGTGCCAGCAGTCAAAAAACAGGGAACACTGAAGCTTTCTTT. Residues: CASSQKTGNTEAFF.

The chain has TRBV7-9 and TRBJ1-1; tentatively, D is TRBD1 (5 bases). Germline V gene lookup returns CDR1 SEHNR and CDR2 FQNEAQ (reference sequence). Trimming left V 5 bases short and J 6 bases short, with 19 bases between. The CDR3 is 15 amino acids. The CDR3 spells CASSTGDPGDAEAFF. For the CDR3, the DNA is TGTGCCAGCAGCACGGGGGACCCGGGGGACGCTGAAGCTTTCTTT.

The chain links TRBV6-1 to TRBJ2-7; the match to TRBD1 covers 7 bases. The germline V gene encodes CDR1 MNHNS and CDR2 SASEGT. The CDR3 loop spans 14 amino acids. V lost 7 bases, J lost 3 bases, and 9 bases stayed unmatched. The CDR3 loop reads CASILDRNFYEQYF. Written as DNA, the CDR3 is TGTGCCAGCATCTTGGACAGGAATTTCTACGAGCAGTACTTC.

J is TRBJ1-1 and V is TRBV15; 7 bases line up with TRBD1. J was trimmed by 11 bases and V by 1 base; bases with no gene match: 7. Germline assignment: CDR1 LNHNV and CDR2 YYDKDF (reference sequence). The length of the CDR3 is 13 residues. The DNA for the CDR3 is TGTGCCACCAGCAGAGGGGACAGCAGTGAGGCTTTCTTT. Amino acid sequence: CATSRGDSSEAFF.

This chain connects TRBV6-5 to TRBJ1-3; D gene uncertain. Germline V CDR1 and CDR2: MNHEY, SVGAGI. This CDR3 region has 14 residues. Deletions cut 6 bases from V and 0 bases from J, with 9 bases between. CDR3 coding DNA: TGTGCCAGCAGCCTTGGAGGCTCTGGAAACACCATATATTTT. It is translated as CASSLGGSGNTIYF.

The rearrangement links TRBV5-6 to TRBJ1-1; D is ambiguous. Germline assignment: CDR1 SGHDT and CDR2 YYEEEE. V was trimmed by 1 base and J by 0 bases, leaving 7 bases between them. There are 14 residues in the CDR3. The CDR3 DNA sequence: TGTGCCAGCAGCTTGCCGGGAGTGAACACTGAAGCTTTCTTT. This sequence encodes CASSLPGVNTEAFF.

This chain connects TRBV2 to TRBJ2-2; TRBD2 agrees at 11 bases. Trimming removed 2 bases from V and 0 bases from J; junction bases left unmatched: 5. The length of the CDR3 is 18 residues. Germline CDR1 SNHLY, CDR2 FYNNEI. CDR3: CASSETRLAGTNTGELFF. CDR3 sequence (DNA): TGTGCCAGCAGTGAAACCCGACTAGCGGGGACGAACACCGGGGAGCTGTTTTTT.

About this clone itself: One junction end does not reproduce the germline sequence, and a read error may be involved. The rearrangement joins TRBV2 to TRBJ1-4; 7 bases are a match to TRBD1. The CDR3 is 12 residues long. Germline values: CDR1 SNHLY, CDR2 FYNNEI. CDR3 sequence reads: CASSEQDRRVSF. The CDR3 DNA reads as TGTGCCAGCAGTGAACAGGACAGGCGCGTCTCCTTT.

This chain links TRBV11-3 with TRBJ2-1; 11 positions match TRBD1. Per germline, CDR1 SGHNT and CDR2 YENEEA. This CDR3 comprises 16 residues. V lost 4 bases and J lost 2; bases outside the gene matches: 4. CDR3 sequence reads: CASSSGTGGTYNEQFF. In nucleotides, the CDR3 is TGTGCCAGCAGCTCGGGGACAGGGGGTACCTACAATGAGCAGTTCTTC.

The chain links TRBV20-1 to TRBJ2-5; D is undetermined. Germline CDR1 DFQATT, CDR2 SNEGSKA (reference sequence). Trimming took off 6 bases at V and 5 bases at J, with 7 bases between the two ends. The CDR3 runs to 10 residues. CDR3: CSAGLETQYF. CDR3 coding DNA: TGCAGTGCCGGGTTGGAGACCCAGTACTTC.

V usage is TRBV7-9 and J usage is TRBJ2-3; TRBD1 aligns across 7 bases. Germline loops: CDR1 SEHNR, CDR2 FQNEAQ (reference sequence). The CDR3 has 15 residues. With 5 bases clipped from V and 3 bases from J, the junction kept 8 bases outside the gene matches. The CDR3 nucleotides are TGTGCCAGCAGCGGGGGACAGCGAAGGACAGATACGCAGTATTTT. Amino acids: CASSGGQRRTDTQYF.

The chain joins TRBV5-1 to TRBJ1-1; 9 nucleotides match TRBD1. The ends lost 1 base at V and 4 bases at J; junction bases unmatched: 11. The CDR3 has 17 amino acids. The germline V gene encodes CDR1 SGHRS and CDR2 YFSETQ. The CDR3 region is CASSLTPWGQGITEAFF. In DNA form, the CDR3 reads TGCGCCAGCAGCTTGACCCCGTGGGGACAGGGAATCACTGAAGCTTTCTTT. Full variable domain (missing parts from reference TRBV5-1 and TRBJ1-1): KAGVTQTPRYLIKTRGQQVTLSCSPISGHRSVSWYQQTPGQGLQFLFEYFSETQRNKGNFPGRFSGRQFSNSRSEMNVSTLELGDSALYLCASSLTPWGQGITEAFFGQGTRLTVV.

The V and J genes are TRBV28 and TRBJ2-3; D is perhaps TRBD2 (7 bases). This CDR3 comprises 16 residues. Germline lookup yields CDR1 MDHEN and CDR2 SYDVKM. The V end lost 7 bases, the J end lost 5 bases, and 22 bases lay between the germline ends. CDR3 protein: CASTAWGGIGGDTQYF. CDR3 DNA sequence: TGTGCCAGCACCGCCTGGGGGGGCATAGGAGGAGATACGCAGTATTTT.

The chain combines TRBV27 with TRBJ2-3, with TRBD2 matching over 8 bases. V shed 3 bases, J shed 4 bases, and the junction held 6 bases outside the gene matches. CDR1 and CDR2 (germline): MNHEY, SMNVEV (reference sequence). CDR3 size: 15 residues. This CDR3 is CASSFSSGGPDTQYF. In DNA, the CDR3 is TGTGCCAGCAGTTTTTCCAGCGGGGGTCCAGATACGCAGTATTTT.